This TCR beta chain was obtained from a study of CD8+ T cells in alopecia areata. Study overall: Treated patients took oral tofacitinib at 5 to 10 mg twice daily. Findings and limits, study-wide: Scalp sample data also include resident alphabeta T cells from normal skin. For lesional scalp, especially alopecia totalis/universalis, clonality was higher than in normal scalp.

Sequencing templates came from extracted RNA that was reverse transcribed into cDNA. TCRdb keeps only in-frame clones here, not all; method: immunoSEQ multiplex PCR. This sample has roughly 200,000 clones, with roughly 63% found just once. This CDR3 region has 16 residues. Trimming removed 2 bases from V and 0 bases from J, with 14 bases in between. CDR1 and CDR2 (germline): SGHTA, FQGNSA. With regard to this clone: Its target is not known.

The J gene is TRBJ2-7, the V gene TRBV7-2; no clear D. The source is a human donor with alopecia areata. Sequencing used CD4+ T cells sorted from blood, obtained at week 0. CDR3 protein: CASSLWATSSSYEQYF. CDR3 coding DNA: TGTGCCAGCAGCTTATGGGCGACGTCAAGCTCCTACGAGCAGTACTTC.